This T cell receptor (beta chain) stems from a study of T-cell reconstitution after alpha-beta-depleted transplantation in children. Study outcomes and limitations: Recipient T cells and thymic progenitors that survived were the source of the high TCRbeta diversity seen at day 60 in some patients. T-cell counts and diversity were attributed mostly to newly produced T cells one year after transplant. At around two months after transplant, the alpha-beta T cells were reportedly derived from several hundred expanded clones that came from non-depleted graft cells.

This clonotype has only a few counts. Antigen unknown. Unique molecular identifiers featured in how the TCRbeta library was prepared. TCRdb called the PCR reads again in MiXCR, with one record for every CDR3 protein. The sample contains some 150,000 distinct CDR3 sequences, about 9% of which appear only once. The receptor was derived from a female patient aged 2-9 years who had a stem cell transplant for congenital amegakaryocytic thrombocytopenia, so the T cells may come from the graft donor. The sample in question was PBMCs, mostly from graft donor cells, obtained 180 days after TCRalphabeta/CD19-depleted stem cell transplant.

Written as DNA, the CDR3 is TGTGCCAGCAGCCGTGACAGGGGGCTTTACGAGCAGTACTTC. Its protein is CASSRDRGLYEQYF. J is TRBJ2-7 and V is TRBV6-2 or TRBV6-3, with TRBD1 matching over 10 bases. Germline V gene data show CDR1 as MNHEY and CDR2 as SVGEGT. The V and J ends lost 6 bases and 4 bases, in that order; junction bases with no gene match: 6. The CDR3 runs 14 residues.